The entry below describes one TCR beta chain. The sample originates from a study of T cell responses to AZD1222 COVID-19 vaccine. Profiling relied on immunoSEQ multiplex PCR, and the TCRdb table lists in-frame clones only, not all of them. The table includes approximately 120,000 clones, around 91% detected once. This CDR3 is built from 15 residues. Germline V gene data show CDR1 as SGHKS and CDR2 as YYEKEE (reference sequence). Between the trimmed V and J ends, which lost 2 bases and 0 bases, there was a span of 11 bases. Sample: peripheral blood, taken on day 0 of MenACWY control vaccination. The clonotype was recovered from an adult in good health. J is TRBJ1-1 and V is TRBV5-5, with D hard to call. Here the CDR3 DNA reads TGTGCCAGCAGCTTCGGAGGTCTATTGAACACTGAAGCTTTCTTT. Translating gives CASSFGGLLNTEAFF.